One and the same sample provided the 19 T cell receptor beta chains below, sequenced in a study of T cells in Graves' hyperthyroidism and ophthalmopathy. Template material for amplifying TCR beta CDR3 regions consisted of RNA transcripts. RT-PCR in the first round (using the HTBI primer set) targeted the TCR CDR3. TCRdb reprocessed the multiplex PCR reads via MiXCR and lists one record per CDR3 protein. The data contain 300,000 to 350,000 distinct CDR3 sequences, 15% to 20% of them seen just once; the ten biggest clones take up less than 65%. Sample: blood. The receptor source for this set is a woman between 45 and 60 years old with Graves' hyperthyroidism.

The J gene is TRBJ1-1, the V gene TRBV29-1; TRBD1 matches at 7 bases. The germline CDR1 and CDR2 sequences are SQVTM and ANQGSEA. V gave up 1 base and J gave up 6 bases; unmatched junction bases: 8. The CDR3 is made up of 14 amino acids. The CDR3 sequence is CSVEVGQVRPEAFF. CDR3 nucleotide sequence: TGCAGCGTTGAAGTCGGACAGGTGAGACCTGAAGCTTTCTTT.

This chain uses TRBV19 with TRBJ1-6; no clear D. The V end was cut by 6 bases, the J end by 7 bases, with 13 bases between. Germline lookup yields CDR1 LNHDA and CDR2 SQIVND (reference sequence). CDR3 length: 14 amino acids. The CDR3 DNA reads TGTGCCAGTAGGTTCCGGGCCGAGAATTCACCCCTCCACTTT. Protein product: CASRFRAENSPLHF.

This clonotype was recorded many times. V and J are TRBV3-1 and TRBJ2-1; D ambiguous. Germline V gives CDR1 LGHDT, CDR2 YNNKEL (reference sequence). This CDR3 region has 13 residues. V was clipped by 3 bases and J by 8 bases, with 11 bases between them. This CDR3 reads CASSQVGRDEQFF. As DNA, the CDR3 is TGTGCCAGCAGCCAGGTGGGTAGGGATGAGCAGTTCTTC.

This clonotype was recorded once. CDR3 DNA sequence: TGTGCCAGCAGTTACTCGTGGGGGGGTCAATCACCCCTCCACTTT. It yields the protein CASSYSWGGQSPLHF. This chain connects TRBV6-5 to TRBJ1-6; tentatively, D is TRBD1 (5 bases). The CDR3 spans 15 residues. Germline V lookup: CDR1 MNHEY, CDR2 SVGAGI. V lost 0 bases, J lost 10 bases, and 13 bases lay in between.

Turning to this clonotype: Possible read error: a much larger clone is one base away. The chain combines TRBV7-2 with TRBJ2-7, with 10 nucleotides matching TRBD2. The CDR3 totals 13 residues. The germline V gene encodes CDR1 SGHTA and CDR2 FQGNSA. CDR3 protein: CASSVTSGYERYF. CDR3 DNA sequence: TGTGCCAGCAGCGTGACTAGCGGGTACGAGCGGTACTTC.

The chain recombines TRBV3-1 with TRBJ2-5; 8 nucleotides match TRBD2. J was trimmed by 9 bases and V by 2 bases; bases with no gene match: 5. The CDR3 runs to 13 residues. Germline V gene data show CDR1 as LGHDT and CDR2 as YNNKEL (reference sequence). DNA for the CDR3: TGTGCCAGCAGCCAAACGGGGGGGAGGGCCCAGTACTTC. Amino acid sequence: CASSQTGGRAQYF.

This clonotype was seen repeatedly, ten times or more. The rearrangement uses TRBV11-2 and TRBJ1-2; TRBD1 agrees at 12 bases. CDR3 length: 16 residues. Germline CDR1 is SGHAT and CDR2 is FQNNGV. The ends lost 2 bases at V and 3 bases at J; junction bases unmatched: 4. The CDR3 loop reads CASSLKGQGADYGYTF. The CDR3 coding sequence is TGTGCCAGCAGCTTAAAGGGACAGGGGGCGGACTATGGCTACACCTTC.

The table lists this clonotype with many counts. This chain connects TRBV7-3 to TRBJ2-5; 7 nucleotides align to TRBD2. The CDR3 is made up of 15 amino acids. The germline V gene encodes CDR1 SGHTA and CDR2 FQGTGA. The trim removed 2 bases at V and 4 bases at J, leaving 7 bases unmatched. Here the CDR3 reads CASSLFGSGGETQYF. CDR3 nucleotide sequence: TGTGCCAGCAGCTTATTCGGCTCGGGAGGAGAGACCCAGTACTTC.

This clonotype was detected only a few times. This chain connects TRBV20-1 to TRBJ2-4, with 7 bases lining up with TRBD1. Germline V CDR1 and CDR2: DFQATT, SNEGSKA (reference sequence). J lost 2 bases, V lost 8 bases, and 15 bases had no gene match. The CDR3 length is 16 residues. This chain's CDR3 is CSMTGQLELSKNIQYF. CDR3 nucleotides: TGCAGTATGACAGGGCAGTTGGAGCTTTCCAAAAACATTCAGTACTTC.

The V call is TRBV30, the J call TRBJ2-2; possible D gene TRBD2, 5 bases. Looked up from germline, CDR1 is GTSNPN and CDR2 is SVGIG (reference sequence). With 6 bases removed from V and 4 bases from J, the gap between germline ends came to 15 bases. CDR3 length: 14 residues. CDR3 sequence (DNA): TGTGCCTGCCGGACTCATACACTCACCGGGGAGCTGTTTTTT. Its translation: CACRTHTLTGELFF.

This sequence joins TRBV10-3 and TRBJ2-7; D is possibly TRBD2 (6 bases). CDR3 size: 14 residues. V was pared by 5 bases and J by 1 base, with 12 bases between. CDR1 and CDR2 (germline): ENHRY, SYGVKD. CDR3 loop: CAISSGSASYEQYF. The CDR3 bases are TGTGCCATCAGTAGCGGGTCAGCATCCTACGAGCAGTACTTC.

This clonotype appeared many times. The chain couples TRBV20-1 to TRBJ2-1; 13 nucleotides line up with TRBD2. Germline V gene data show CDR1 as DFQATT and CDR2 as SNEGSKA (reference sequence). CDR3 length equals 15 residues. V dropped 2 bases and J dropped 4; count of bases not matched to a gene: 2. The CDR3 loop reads CSARRTSGRYNEQFF. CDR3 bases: TGCAGTGCTAGAAGGACTAGCGGGAGATACAATGAGCAGTTCTTC.

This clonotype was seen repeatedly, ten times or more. CDR3 nucleotides: TGTGCCTTTATCAGGGGGAGTACTGAAGCTTTCTTT. Amino acids: CAFIRGSTEAFF. The rearrangement uses TRBV30 and TRBJ1-1; 7 bases are a match to TRBD1. The J segment lost 5 bases and the V segment lost 7 bases, leaving 7 bases of the junction unmatched. Germline V gives CDR1 GTSNPN, CDR2 SVGIG (reference sequence). The CDR3 has 12 residues. The full variable domain, its missing parts supplied by reference TRBV30 and TRBJ1-1, is SQTIHQWPATLVQPVGSPLSLECTVEGTSNPNLYWYRQAAGRGLQLLFYSVGIGQISSEVPQNLSASRPQDRQFILSSKKLLLSDSGFYLCAFIRGSTEAFFGQGTRLTVV.

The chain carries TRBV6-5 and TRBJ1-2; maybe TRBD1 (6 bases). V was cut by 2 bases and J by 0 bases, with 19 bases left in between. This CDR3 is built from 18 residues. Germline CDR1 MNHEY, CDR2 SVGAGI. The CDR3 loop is CASSYGSGRGATNYGYTF. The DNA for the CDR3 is TGTGCCAGCAGTTACGGATCGGGGCGGGGGGCTACTAACTATGGCTACACCTTC.

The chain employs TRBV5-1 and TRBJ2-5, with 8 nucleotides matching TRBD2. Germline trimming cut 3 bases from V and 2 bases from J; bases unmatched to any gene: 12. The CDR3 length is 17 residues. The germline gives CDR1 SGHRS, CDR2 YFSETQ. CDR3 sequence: CASSSPGFGRGQETQYF. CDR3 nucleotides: TGCGCCAGCAGCTCCCCCGGGTTCGGGAGGGGACAAGAGACCCAGTACTTC.

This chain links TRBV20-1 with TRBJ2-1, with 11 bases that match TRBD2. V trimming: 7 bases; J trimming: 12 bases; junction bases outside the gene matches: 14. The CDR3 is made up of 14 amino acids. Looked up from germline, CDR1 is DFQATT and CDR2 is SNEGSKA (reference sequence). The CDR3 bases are TGCAGTGTCCAAAACGGGCTAGCGGGGGGACGGCAGTTCTTC. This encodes CSVQNGLAGGRQFF.

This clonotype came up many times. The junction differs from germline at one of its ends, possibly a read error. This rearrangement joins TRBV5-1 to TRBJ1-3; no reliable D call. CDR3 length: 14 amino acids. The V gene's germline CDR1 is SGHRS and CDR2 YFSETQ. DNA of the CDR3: TGTGCCAGCAGTTTAGCCAGCTCTGGAAACACCATATATTTT. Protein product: CASSLASSGNTIYF. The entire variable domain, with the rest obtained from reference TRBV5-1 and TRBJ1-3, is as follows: KAGVTQTPRYLIKTRGQQVTLSCSPISGHRSVSWYQQTPGQGLQFLFEYFSETQRNKGNFPGRFSGRQFSNSRSEMNVSTLELGDSALYLCASSLASSGNTIYFGEGSWLTVV.

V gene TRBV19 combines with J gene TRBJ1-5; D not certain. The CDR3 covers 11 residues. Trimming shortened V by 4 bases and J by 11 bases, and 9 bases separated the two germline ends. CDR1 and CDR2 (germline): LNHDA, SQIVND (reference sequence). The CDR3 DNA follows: TGTGCCAGTAGTACCCAGTGGGCCCAGCATTTT. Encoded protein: CASSTQWAQHF.

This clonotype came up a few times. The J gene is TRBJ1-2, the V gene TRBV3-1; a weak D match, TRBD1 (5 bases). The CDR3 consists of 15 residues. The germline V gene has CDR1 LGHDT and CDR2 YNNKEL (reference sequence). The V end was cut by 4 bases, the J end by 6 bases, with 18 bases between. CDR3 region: CASSPLGGRFDGYTF. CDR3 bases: TGTGCCAGCAGCCCGCTTGGGGGGAGATTCGATGGCTACACCTTC.